This passage covers 21 T cell receptor beta chains from one sample sequenced in a study of early T cells in non-severe SARS-CoV-2 infection (dated by TCRdb to the early 2020s). Preparation of the library involved 5' RACE. The listed sequencing device is NextSeq 500. Starting from the raw public reads, TCRdb applied fastp trimming at Q25, assembled clones with MiXCR and retained in-frame beta chains. Identical CDR3 proteins give one entry, which carries the most common genes and DNA. In this sample the table shows 27,000 or so distinct CDR3 sequences, roughly 7.2% of which occur a single time. Over 35% of the sample is held by the ten biggest clonotypes. Material for sequencing was whole blood. These receptor sequences come from an adult who was a healthcare worker with PCR-confirmed SARS-CoV-2 infection or an uninfected control (not recorded which).

This clonotype was recorded many times. The genes are TRBV11-3 and TRBJ2-7, with D uncertain. Germline assignment: CDR1 SGHNT and CDR2 YENEEA. The length of the CDR3 is 12 residues. Between the trimmed V and J ends, which lost 3 bases and 5 bases, there was a span of 8 bases. CDR3: CASSLNSDEQYF. The DNA of the CDR3 is TGTGCCAGCAGCTTGAATAGTGACGAGCAGTACTTC. Full variable domain (remainder filled in from reference TRBV11-3 and TRBJ2-7): EAGVVQSPRYKIIEKKQPVAFWCNPISGHNTLYWYLQNLGQGPELLIRYENEEAVDDSQLPKDRFSAERLKGVDSTLKIQPAELGDSAVYLCASSLNSDEQYFGPGTRLTVT.

A few counts support this clonotype. This sequence joins TRBV5-1 and TRBJ1-2; possibly TRBD1 for D (5 bases). The germline V and J ends were trimmed by 4 bases and 2 bases, with 9 bases remaining between them. The CDR3 is 13 amino acids. Germline lookup yields CDR1 SGHRS and CDR2 YFSETQ. CDR3 region: CASSRGENYGYTF. The CDR3 DNA follows: TGCGCCAGCAGCCGAGGGGAGAACTATGGCTACACCTTC.

At least ten counts were recorded for this clonotype. This chain links TRBV11-2 with TRBJ2-1; 13 positions agree with TRBD2. The germline CDR1 and CDR2 sequences are SGHAT and FQNNGV. Trimming cost V 1 base and J 5 bases; bases outside gene matches: 5. This CDR3 is 17 amino acids long. The CDR3 sequence is CASSLVITSGRDNEQFF. The CDR3 DNA follows: TGTGCCAGCAGCTTAGTCATTACTAGCGGGAGGGACAATGAGCAGTTCTTC.

This clonotype was observed a few times. The V call is TRBV20-1, the J call TRBJ2-3; 7 bases align to TRBD2. The CDR3 is made up of 14 amino acids. V was pared by 6 bases and J by 0 bases, with 6 bases of the junction left unmatched. Per germline, CDR1 DFQATT and CDR2 SNEGSKA (reference sequence). DNA for the CDR3: TGCAGTGCCGAAGCGGGGAGAAGCACAGATACGCAGTATTTT. Its protein product is CSAEAGRSTDTQYF.

This chain connects TRBV6-5 to TRBJ1-6; no definite D call. This CDR3 contains 14 residues. V was cut by 4 bases and J by 6 bases, with 10 bases left in between. CDR1 and CDR2 from the germline V gene are MNHEY and SVGAGI. The CDR3, as DNA: TGTGCCAGCAGTTCGCCACGGAGTAATTCACCCCTCCACTTT. Protein sequence: CASSSPRSNSPLHF.

This clonotype was observed at least ten times. The chain links TRBV4-1 to TRBJ1-4; the match to TRBD1 covers 10 bases. V shed 4 bases and J 7 bases; nucleotides not matched to a gene: 9. The CDR3 extends over 16 amino acids. Germline-derived CDR1 and CDR2 are MGHRA and YSYEKL. The DNA of the CDR3 is TGCGCCAGCAGCCCTAACCCCGGGACAGGGGCTGAAAAACTGTTTTTT. Its translation is CASSPNPGTGAEKLFF.

Many counts were recorded for this clonotype. V gene TRBV12-3 or TRBV12-4 combines with J gene TRBJ2-3; the match to TRBD1 covers 9 bases. V dropped 6 bases and J dropped 12; count of bases not matched to a gene: 16. The CDR3 loop spans 15 amino acids. DNA for the CDR3: TGTGCCAGCAGCCTCGGACAGGGGTTAATTTTATCTCAGTATTTT. Translating it yields CASSLGQGLILSQYF.

By its share, this clonotype is medium-sized. This chain links TRBV18 with TRBJ1-5; 9 nucleotides line up with TRBD1. J gave up 7 bases and V 6 bases, and 4 bases lay outside the gene matches. In germline, CDR1 is KGHSH, CDR2 LQKENI. The CDR3 is 13 amino acids. CDR3 in amino acids: CASSLDRGQPQHF. DNA of the CDR3: TGTGCCAGCTCGCTGGACAGGGGCCAGCCCCAGCATTTT.

This clonotype has ten or more counts. The CDR3 reads CASSISGRLNEKLFF. In DNA, the CDR3 is TGTGCCAGTAGTATCTCGGGACGGCTGAATGAAAAACTGTTTTTT. The chain has TRBV19 and TRBJ1-4; D perhaps matches TRBD1 (5 bases). Looked up from germline, CDR1 is LNHDA and CDR2 is SQIVND (reference sequence). The CDR3 totals 15 residues. V was clipped by 3 bases and J by 5 bases, with 13 bases between them.

This clonotype was counted ten times or more. The rearrangement uses TRBV18 and TRBJ2-7, with D maybe TRBD1 (5 bases). Trimming shortened V by 2 bases and J by 2 bases, and 7 bases separated the two germline ends. Germline-derived CDR1 and CDR2 are KGHSH and LQKENI. This CDR3 comprises 13 residues. CDR3 residues: CASSPTRAYEQYF. CDR3 in DNA: TGTGCCAGCTCACCAACCAGGGCCTACGAGCAGTACTTC. Complete variable domain (other parts from reference TRBV18 and TRBJ2-7): NAGVMQNPRHLVRRRGQEARLRCSPMKGHSHVYWYRQLPEEGLKFMVYLQKENIIDESGMPKERFSAEFPKEGPSILRIQQVVRGDSAAYFCASSPTRAYEQYFGPGTRLTVT.

This clonotype was seen ten or more times. The chain is built from TRBV5-1 and TRBJ1-1, with 8 bases lining up with TRBD1. The trim removed 3 bases at V and 4 bases at J, leaving 5 bases unmatched. Germline V gene data show CDR1 as SGHRS and CDR2 as YFSETQ. This CDR3 has 14 amino acids. The CDR3 protein is CASSSPTGGTEAFF. The CDR3, as DNA: TGCGCCAGCAGCTCGCCAACAGGGGGCACTGAAGCTTTCTTT.

The chain joins TRBV24-1 to TRBJ2-3; D unresolved. The CDR3 spans 17 residues. V was clipped by 0 bases and J by 0 bases, with 12 bases between them. Germline loops: CDR1 KGHDR, CDR2 SFDVKD. CDR3 nucleotides: TGTGCCACCAGTGATTTGGCCGGACGTAGCAGCACAGATACGCAGTATTTT. This encodes CATSDLAGRSSTDTQYF.

This clonotype was picked up many times. The chain combines TRBV7-3 with TRBJ2-7; 9 bases map to TRBD1. The CDR3 runs to 15 residues. The V and J ends lost 5 bases and 6 bases, in that order; junction bases with no gene match: 11. Germline CDR1 reads SGHTA; CDR2 reads FQGTGA. The CDR3 here is CASSVSGTGTFEQYF. In DNA, the CDR3 is TGTGCCAGCAGCGTATCCGGGACAGGGACTTTCGAGCAGTACTTC. The entire variable domain, with the rest obtained from reference TRBV7-3 and TRBJ2-7, is as follows: GAGVSQTPSNKVTEKGKYVELRCDPISGHTALYWYRQSLGQGPEFLIYFQGTGAADDSGLPNDRFFAVRPEGSVSTLKIQRTERGDSAVYLCASSVSGTGTFEQYFGPGTRLTVT.

Ten or more counts support this clonotype. The V and J genes are TRBV18 and TRBJ2-1, with 11 bases lining up with TRBD1. Losses at the gene ends were 2 bases for V and 2 bases for J; bases not matched to a gene: 8. The CDR3 length is 18 residues. Germline values: CDR1 KGHSH, CDR2 LQKENI. The CDR3 DNA reads as TGTGCCAGCTCACCAAAGAGCCCGGGACAGGGGGCCTACAATGAGCAGTTCTTC. Translation: CASSPKSPGQGAYNEQFF.

Notes on this clonotype: A read error may be the cause here, since a much bigger clone is one base away. The V and J genes are TRBV7-2 and TRBJ1-3; D gene uncertain. This CDR3 has 16 residues. Between the trimmed V and J ends, which lost 2 bases and 2 bases, there was a span of 13 bases. The germline V gene encodes CDR1 SGHTA and CDR2 FQGNSA. CDR3: CASSLPALGAGNTIYF. Written as DNA, the CDR3 is TGTGCCAGCAGCTTACCCGCTCTGGGAGCTGGAAACACCATATATTTT.

This clonotype was seen repeatedly, ten times or more. The chain couples TRBV18 to TRBJ2-1; 7 bases agree with TRBD1. The CDR3 is made up of 14 amino acids. Per germline, CDR1 KGHSH and CDR2 LQKENI. V gave up 3 bases and J gave up 3 bases; unmatched junction bases: 2. The CDR3 reads CASSPRDSYNEQFF. The CDR3 nucleotides read TGTGCCAGCTCACCCCGGGACAGCTACAATGAGCAGTTCTTC.

This clonotype came up a few times. J is TRBJ2-1 and V is TRBV4-2; 8 nucleotides match TRBD2. The CDR3 runs to 17 residues. V trimming: 2 bases; J trimming: 0 bases; junction bases outside the gene matches: 6. The germline V gene encodes CDR1 LGHNA and CDR2 YNFKEQ. In DNA form, the CDR3 reads TGTGCCAGCAGCCAAATTACTAGCGGAAGCTCCTACAATGAGCAGTTCTTC. Translation: CASSQITSGSSYNEQFF.

V usage is TRBV7-2 and J usage is TRBJ2-7; the D gene is possibly TRBD2 (6 bases). This CDR3 is built from 14 residues. Deletions cut 5 bases from V and 7 bases from J, with 18 bases between. Germline values: CDR1 SGHTA, CDR2 FQGNSA. For the CDR3, the DNA is TGTGCCAGCAGCATGGGACTGCCTGGGGGTGAGCAGTACTTC. This codes for CASSMGLPGGEQYF.

In this sample, this clonotype turned up many times. CDR3 sequence reads: CASSLSPSTDTQYF. The CDR3 nucleotides are TGTGCCAGCAGCTTATCACCCAGCACAGATACGCAGTATTTT. The chain carries TRBV11-2 and TRBJ2-3, with D unresolved. The V end was cut by 2 bases, the J end by 0 bases, with 6 bases between. Germline CDR1 reads SGHAT; CDR2 reads FQNNGV. This CDR3 contains 14 residues.

This clonotype was observed many times. The chain uses TRBV7-2 and TRBJ1-2; no clear D gene. The V end lost 5 bases, the J end lost 2 bases, and 12 bases lay between the germline ends. Germline V gene lookup returns CDR1 SGHTA and CDR2 FQGNSA. There are 14 residues in the CDR3. The CDR3 DNA is TGTGCCAGCAGCCCAAGAGCGGGGAACTATGGCTACACCTTC. It encodes CASSPRAGNYGYTF.

CDR3 nucleotide sequence: TGTGCCAGCAGCCCAGCGGGGTACAATGAGCAGTTCTTC. As protein: CASSPAGYNEQFF. This sequence joins TRBV5-4 and TRBJ2-1; 7 nucleotides align to TRBD2. The V and J ends lost 4 bases and 4 bases, in that order; junction bases with no gene match: 2. Germline CDR1 SGHNT, CDR2 YYREEE (reference sequence). The CDR3 length is 13 residues.